Below, 4 T cell receptor beta chains from the same sample are listed, as sequenced in a study of cytomegalovirus exposure and HLA in healthy donors. Use of 60 Vbeta and 13 Jbeta primers characterized the PCR. Sequencing used immunoSEQ multiplex PCR; TCRdb keeps in-frame clones, though not all of them. The table has 120,000 or so clones, roughly 78% seen once. The sample was PBMCs. Source of these receptors: a woman in her forties in good health and CMV-seronegative.

The chain recombines TRBV7-9 with TRBJ2-3; a possible D gene is TRBD2 (5 bases). This CDR3 has 14 residues. Per germline, CDR1 SEHNR and CDR2 FQNEAQ (reference sequence). V lost 6 bases, J lost 0 bases, and 10 bases lay in between. The CDR3 spells CASRRWTSTDTQYF. In DNA, the CDR3 is TGTGCCAGCAGGAGGTGGACTAGCACAGATACGCAGTATTTT.

The chain employs TRBV4-1 and TRBJ2-7, with 9 nucleotides matching TRBD1. CDR1 and CDR2 from the germline V gene are MGHRA and YSYEKL. The V gene end was trimmed by 2 bases and the J gene end by 1 base; junction bases not matched to a gene: 3. The CDR3 is 15 amino acids. CDR3 in DNA: TGCGCCAGCAGCCAACGGACAGGGGTATCCTACGAGCAGTACTTC. Amino acid sequence: CASSQRTGVSYEQYF.

The V gene is TRBV9, the J gene TRBJ2-3, with TRBD2 matching over 13 bases. Germline loops: CDR1 SGDLS, CDR2 YYNGEE. The trim removed 0 bases at V and 2 bases at J, leaving 12 bases unmatched. The CDR3 contains 20 residues. The CDR3 here is CASSVGWGTSGNPATDTQYF. CDR3 nucleotides: TGTGCCAGCAGCGTAGGGTGGGGGACTAGCGGGAATCCGGCCACAGATACGCAGTATTTT.

J is TRBJ1-2 and V is TRBV16; D is uncertain. V was trimmed by 4 bases and J by 2 bases, leaving 11 bases between them. From germline, CDR1 is KGHSY and CDR2 FQNENV. The CDR3 is 14 amino acids. CDR3 amino acids: CASSRPGSNYGYTF. In DNA, the CDR3 is TGTGCCAGCAGCCGACCGGGATCAAACTATGGCTACACCTTC.